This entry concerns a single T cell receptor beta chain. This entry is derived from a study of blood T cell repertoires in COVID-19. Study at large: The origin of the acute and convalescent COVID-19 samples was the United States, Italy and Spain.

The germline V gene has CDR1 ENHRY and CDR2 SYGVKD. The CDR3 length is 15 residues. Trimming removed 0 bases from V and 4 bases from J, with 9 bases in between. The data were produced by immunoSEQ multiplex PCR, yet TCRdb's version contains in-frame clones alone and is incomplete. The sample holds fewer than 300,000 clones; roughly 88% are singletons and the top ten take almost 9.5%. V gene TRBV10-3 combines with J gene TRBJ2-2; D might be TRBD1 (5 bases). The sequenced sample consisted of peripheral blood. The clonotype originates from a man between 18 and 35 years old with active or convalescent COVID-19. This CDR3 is CAISESTATTGELFF. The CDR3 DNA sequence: TGTGCCATCAGTGAGTCGACAGCCACCACCGGGGAGCTGTTTTTT.